This TCR beta chain was sequenced in a study of blood T cell repertoires in COVID-19. Overall study: Sites across the United States, Italy and Spain contributed samples from acute and convalescent COVID-19. T cells, B-cell-depleted T cells, or PBMCs supplied cDNA or gDNA.

Germline V gene lookup returns CDR1 SGDLS and CDR2 YYNGEE. CDR3 size: 15 residues. The V gene lost 0 bases and the J gene lost 7 bases, with 16 bases spanning the gap. Measured with immunoSEQ multiplex PCR; TCRdb has only the in-frame clones, and not every one. This table has over 140,000 clones, around 81% appearing once. The V and J genes are TRBV9 and TRBJ1-2; possibly TRBD1 for D (6 bases). Specimen: peripheral blood. The source of this sequence is an older woman with acute or convalescent COVID-19. The CDR3 DNA reads TGTGCCAGCAGCGTAGGGGTGGGGGCCCAGGGTGGCTACACCTTC. Translated, it gives CASSVGVGAQGGYTF.